This TCR beta chain was profiled in a study of T-cell memory formation after mild COVID-19. Study-wide context: Among the donors, TCR clusters were largely specific to each donor.

TCRdb ran MiXCR on the 5' RACE reads and lists one entry per CDR3 protein. The sample yields about 560,000 distinct CDR3 sequences, about 18% seen once. The CDR3 is made up of 16 amino acids. The ends were cut back, 1 base at V and 1 base at J, with 11 bases in the middle. Germline V gives CDR1 MNHEY, CDR2 SMNVEV (reference sequence). The chain uses TRBV27 and TRBJ2-1; a weak D match, TRBD1 (6 bases). The source material was PBMCs or a T cell subset sorted from them (not recorded which). The origin of this receptor is an adult woman who had mild COVID-19 (a few samples of this study predate the infection). Cell type and time point are not known. CDR3 amino acids: CASSLLGAGSYNEQFF. CDR3 coding DNA: TGTGCCAGCAGTTTATTGGGGGCTGGGTCCTACAATGAGCAGTTCTTC.